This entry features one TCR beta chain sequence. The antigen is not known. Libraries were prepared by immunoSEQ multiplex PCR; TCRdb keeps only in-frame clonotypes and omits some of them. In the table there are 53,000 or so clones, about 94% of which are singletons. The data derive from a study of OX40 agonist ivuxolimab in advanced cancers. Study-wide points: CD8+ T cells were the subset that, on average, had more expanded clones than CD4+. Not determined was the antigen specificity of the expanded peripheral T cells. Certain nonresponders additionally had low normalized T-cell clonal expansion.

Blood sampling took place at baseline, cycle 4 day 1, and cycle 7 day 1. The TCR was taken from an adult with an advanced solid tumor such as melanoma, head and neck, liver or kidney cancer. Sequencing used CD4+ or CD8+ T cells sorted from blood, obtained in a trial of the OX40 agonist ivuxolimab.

CDR3 protein: CASSPPRDSGEQYF. The DNA of the CDR3 is TGTGCCAGCTCACCACCTAGGGATTCAGGCGAGCAGTACTTC. This chain connects TRBV18 to TRBJ2-7; the D is unclear. Germline V lookup: CDR1 KGHSH, CDR2 LQKENI. The V gene lost 0 bases and the J gene lost 6 bases, with 12 bases spanning the gap. The CDR3 contains 14 residues.